Listed here is a single T cell receptor beta chain. The antigen remains unidentified. The data derive from a study of cytomegalovirus exposure and HLA in healthy donors. PCR involved 60 Vbeta and 13 Jbeta primers. Here immunoSEQ multiplex PCR was the method, and the copy in TCRdb shows in-frame clones only, minus some. The sample holds some 150,000 clones, around 80% seen once. Study results and caveats: Rare TCR sequences predominated, though certain public TCRs were found in many donors.

This sequence was found in a man younger than 45 in good health and CMV-seronegative. Sequencing was performed on PBMCs.

The CDR3 DNA reads as TGCGCCAGCAGCCAAGAAGGGGCAGCGGGCAGCTCCTACGAGCAGTACTTC. It specifies CASSQEGAAGSSYEQYF. The chain is built from TRBV4-1 and TRBJ2-7, with TRBD2 as a possible D gene (6 bases). This CDR3 has 17 amino acids. Germline V gene lookup returns CDR1 MGHRA and CDR2 YSYEKL. The germline V and J ends were trimmed by 0 bases and 0 bases, with 15 bases remaining between them.